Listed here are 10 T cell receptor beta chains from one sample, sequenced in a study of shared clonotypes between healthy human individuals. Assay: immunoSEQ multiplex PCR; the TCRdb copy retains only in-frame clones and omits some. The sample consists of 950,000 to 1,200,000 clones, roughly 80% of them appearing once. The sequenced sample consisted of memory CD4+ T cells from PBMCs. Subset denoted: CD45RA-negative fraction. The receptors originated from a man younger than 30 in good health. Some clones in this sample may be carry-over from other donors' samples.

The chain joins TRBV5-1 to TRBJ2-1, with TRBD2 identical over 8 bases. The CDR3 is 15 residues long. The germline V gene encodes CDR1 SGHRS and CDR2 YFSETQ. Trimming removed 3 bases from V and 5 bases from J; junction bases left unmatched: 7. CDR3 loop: CASSSPSGRNNEQFF. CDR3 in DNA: TGCGCCAGCAGCTCGCCCAGCGGGAGAAACAATGAGCAGTTCTTC.

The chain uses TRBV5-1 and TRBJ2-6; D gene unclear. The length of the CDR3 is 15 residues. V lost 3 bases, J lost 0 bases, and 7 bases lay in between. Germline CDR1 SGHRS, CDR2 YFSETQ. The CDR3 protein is CASSSKNSGANVLTF. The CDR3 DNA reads TGCGCCAGCAGCTCTAAAAACTCTGGGGCCAACGTCCTGACTTTC.

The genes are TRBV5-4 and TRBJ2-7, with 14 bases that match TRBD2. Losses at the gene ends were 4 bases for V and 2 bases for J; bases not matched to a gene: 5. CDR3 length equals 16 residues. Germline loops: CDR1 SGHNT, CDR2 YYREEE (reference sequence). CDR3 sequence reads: CASSGGTSGGAYEQYF. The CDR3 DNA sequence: TGTGCCAGCAGCGGCGGGACTAGCGGGGGAGCCTACGAGCAGTACTTC.

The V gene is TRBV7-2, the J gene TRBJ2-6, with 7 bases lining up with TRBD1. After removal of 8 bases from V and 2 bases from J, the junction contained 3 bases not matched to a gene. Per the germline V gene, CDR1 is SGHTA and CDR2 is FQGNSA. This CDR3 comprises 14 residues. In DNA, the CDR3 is TGTGCCAGCGCGACAGGGACTGGGGCCAACGTCCTGACTTTC. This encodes CASATGTGANVLTF.

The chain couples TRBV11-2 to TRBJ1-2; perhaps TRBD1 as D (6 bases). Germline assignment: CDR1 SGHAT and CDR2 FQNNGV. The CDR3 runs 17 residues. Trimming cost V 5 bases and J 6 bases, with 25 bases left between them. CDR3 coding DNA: TGTGCCAGCAGCCCGTTGAGGGGGGGCGCAAAGCTAGATGGCTACACCTTC. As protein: CASSPLRGGAKLDGYTF.

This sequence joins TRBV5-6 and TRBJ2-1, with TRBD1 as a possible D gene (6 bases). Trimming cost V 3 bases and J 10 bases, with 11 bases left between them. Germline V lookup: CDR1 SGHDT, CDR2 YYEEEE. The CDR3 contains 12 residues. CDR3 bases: TGTGCCAGCAGCTCCTACAGGGCCGAGCAGTTCTTC. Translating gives CASSSYRAEQFF.

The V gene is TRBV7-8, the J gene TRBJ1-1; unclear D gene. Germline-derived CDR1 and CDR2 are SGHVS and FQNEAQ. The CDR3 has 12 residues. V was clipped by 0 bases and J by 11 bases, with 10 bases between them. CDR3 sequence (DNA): TGTGCCAGCAGCTTAGCGGCAGGCCGTGCTTTCTTT. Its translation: CASSLAAGRAFF.

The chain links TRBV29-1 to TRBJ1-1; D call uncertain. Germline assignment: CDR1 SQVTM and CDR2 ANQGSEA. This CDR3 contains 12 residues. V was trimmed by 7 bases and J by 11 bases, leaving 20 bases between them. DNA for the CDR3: TGCAGCGCCTCGACGACCCGTGACGCGGCTTTCTTT. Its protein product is CSASTTRDAAFF.

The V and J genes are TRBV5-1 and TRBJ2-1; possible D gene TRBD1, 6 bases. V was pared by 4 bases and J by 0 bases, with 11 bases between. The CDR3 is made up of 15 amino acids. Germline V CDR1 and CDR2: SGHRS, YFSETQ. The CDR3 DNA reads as TGCGCCAGCAGCCTTATGACAGGCTCCTACAATGAGCAGTTCTTC. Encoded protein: CASSLMTGSYNEQFF.

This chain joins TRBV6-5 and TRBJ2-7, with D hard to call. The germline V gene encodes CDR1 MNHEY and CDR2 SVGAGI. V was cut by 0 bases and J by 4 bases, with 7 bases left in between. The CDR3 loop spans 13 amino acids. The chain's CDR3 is CASSYSMVYEQYF. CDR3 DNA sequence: TGTGCCAGCAGTTACTCTATGGTGTACGAGCAGTACTTC.